The rows below give T cell receptor beta chains drawn from one sample of a study of CD8 T cells in ankylosing spondylitis. TCRdb redid the calling of the 5' RACE reads with MiXCR, one entry per CDR3 protein. Of about 240,000 distinct CDR3 sequences listed, around 10% are singletons. The specimen sequenced was blood, either unsorted or a sorted T cell fraction (not recorded which). These receptors all come from a male donor with ankylosing spondylitis or in good health (not recorded which). CDR3s leave out the opening cysteine and the closing phenylalanine or tryptophan. Expanded clones get a size class; other rows say once, few or many, or leave the size out.

clone size,V gene,CDR3 protein
many,TRBV5-1,ASSSVAGVGNIQY
many,TRBV24-1,ATSDLTSGGDNEQF
many,TRBV28,ASSTPSGMGRETQY
.,TRBV20-1,SAETGRGPRNEQF
.,TRBV6-1,ASSRSGPGNTIY
once,TRBV29-1,SVDTSGAGETQY
many,TRBV5-1,ASSLAGRAYGYT
many,TRBV9,ASSVSGAPGTEAF
many,TRBV6-5,ASSYRPRLAAQETQY
few,TRBV12-3/TRBV12-4,ASDRRQGSTDTQY
many,TRBV29-1,SVNVGGTGELF
many,TRBV3-1,ASSLRGAYQETQY
.,TRBV29-1,SVGGLVFEQF
few,TRBV28,ASSAGGWDTGELF
many,TRBV20-1,SAYRDATNEKLF
.,TRBV12-3/TRBV12-4,ASSLEWGLAYNEQF
.,TRBV5-1,ASSLGPGTDLYEQY
many,TRBV20-1,SAHDPSGYYNEQF
.,TRBV7-9,ASSLVTGGLEQPQH
few,TRBV20-1,SVALAGVSYEQY
.,TRBV14,ASRGLAGADTQY
many,TRBV12-3/TRBV12-4,ASSFGATQETQY
many,TRBV28,ASSLRGRAPYEQY
many,TRBV20-1,SAPPGQGRGGYT
.,TRBV5-1,ASSLASRVTDTQY
many,TRBV5-1,ASSLSGGGFNNEQF
few,TRBV20-1,SASYGRAETQY
many,TRBV20-1,SGERLAGVGEF
.,TRBV5-1,ASSLSGSTNTGELF
.,TRBV5-1,ASSGGQGTNEQF
many,TRBV5-1,ASSLPGGGTGELF
.,TRBV29-1,SVAADGNTIY
many,TRBV27,ASSPRPNDRVDTYEQY
few,TRBV2,ASSERRTENQPQH
.,TRBV12-3/TRBV12-4,ASSLNLWASGPGTGELF
many,TRBV10-3,AISGGTDTEAF
.,TRBV12-3/TRBV12-4,ASSSGSASEAF
few,TRBV16,ASSPSGEGPYEQY
.,TRBV5-1,ASSFGRHLAGANVLT
.,TRBV2,ASRSSGAAPAVRHNEQF
many,TRBV12-3/TRBV12-4,ASSLALWVDEQF
many,TRBV4-2,ASSQVIGRVYEQY
many,TRBV1,TSSQDNSCNQPQH
.,TRBV11-2,ASSALNPSSPDTQY
few,TRBV11-3,ASSLLPDSYEQY
many,TRBV10-1,ASMETGCVETQY
.,TRBV2,ASSERPSSYNEQF
.,TRBV11-2,ASSLDLLTAYSYNEQF
.,TRBV7-3,ASSLSPGAYYT